The 26 T cell receptor beta chains presented below share a single source sample, sequenced in a study of cytomegalovirus exposure and HLA in healthy donors. PCR was performed using 60 Vbeta and 13 Jbeta primers. Clones were read by immunoSEQ multiplex PCR, and TCRdb kept only the in-frame ones, dropping some. The sample contains 90,000 or so clones, roughly 80% of which appear only once. The sample was PBMCs. Receptors originate from a man aged 45-65 years in good health and CMV-seropositive.

The V call is TRBV7-9, the J call TRBJ2-7; D is possibly TRBD2 (6 bases). Germline V lookup: CDR1 SEHNR, CDR2 FQNEAQ (reference sequence). The CDR3 extends over 14 amino acids. The V and J ends lost 5 bases and 6 bases respectively, with 17 bases between them. The CDR3 here is CASSPQQGLFEQYF. The CDR3 DNA follows: TGTGCCAGCAGCCCCCAGCAGGGACTGTTCGAGCAGTACTTC.

The chain combines TRBV27 with TRBJ1-1; the match to TRBD1 covers 8 bases. J lost 5 bases, V lost 2 bases, and 13 bases had no gene match. The CDR3 covers 17 residues. CDR1 and CDR2 (germline): MNHEY, SMNVEV (reference sequence). DNA of the CDR3: TGTGCCAGCAGTTTACCCTCTGGACAGGGAGTGGGGACTGAAGCTTTCTTT. Protein: CASSLPSGQGVGTEAFF.

This chain links TRBV15 with TRBJ2-2; D is uncertain. The germline V gene encodes CDR1 LNHNV and CDR2 YYDKDF (reference sequence). CDR3 length: 13 amino acids. V gave up 8 bases and J gave up 0 bases, with 7 bases separating them. CDR3 amino acids: CATLQTNTGELFF. CDR3 nucleotides: TGTGCCACCCTACAGACGAACACCGGGGAGCTGTTTTTT.

V gene TRBV2 combines with J gene TRBJ2-1; D is possibly TRBD1 (6 bases). Per the germline V gene, CDR1 is SNHLY and CDR2 is FYNNEI. Trimming pared 8 bases from V and 2 bases from J, leaving 13 bases between. The CDR3 is made up of 14 amino acids. CDR3 region: CASHSGTPYNEQFF. The CDR3 DNA follows: TGTGCCAGCCACTCCGGGACACCCTACAATGAGCAGTTCTTC.

The rearrangement links TRBV5-1 to TRBJ2-3; D is possibly TRBD1 (6 bases). V was cut by 3 bases and J by 2 bases, with 16 bases left in between. The CDR3 has 16 residues. Germline loops: CDR1 SGHRS, CDR2 YFSETQ. CDR3 nucleotide sequence: TGCGCCAGCAGCTCCAGGGGCCGCCAGGACACAGATACGCAGTATTTT. This encodes CASSSRGRQDTDTQYF.

This clone was picked up one time. At one boundary the junction diverges from the germline segment, which might be a read error. The V call is TRBV7-9, the J call TRBJ2-5; 11 bases are a match to TRBD2. Germline V gene lookup returns CDR1 SEHNR and CDR2 FQNEAQ (reference sequence). This CDR3 comprises 15 residues. The CDR3, as DNA: TGTTCCAGCAGCTTAGCGGGAGGGTACCAAGAGACCCAGTACTTC. The encoded protein is CSSSLAGGYQETQYF.

The chain employs TRBV2 and TRBJ2-3; D gene unclear. The CDR3 contains 13 residues. In germline, CDR1 is SNHLY, CDR2 FYNNEI. V was shortened by 11 bases and J by 6 bases, with 18 bases between the two germline ends. In nucleotides, the CDR3 is TGTGCCTCGACGGGTGTCTCGGTGGATACGCAGTATTTT. Translation gives CASTGVSVDTQYF.

The chain is built from TRBV4-1 and TRBJ1-1, with TRBD1 as a possible D gene (6 bases). Between the trimmed V and J ends, which lost 0 bases and 11 bases, there was a span of 13 bases. The CDR3 totals 13 residues. From germline, CDR1 is MGHRA and CDR2 YSYEKL. CDR3 protein: CASSQDRGGDAFF. The CDR3, as DNA: TGCGCCAGCAGCCAAGATAGGGGGGGCGACGCTTTCTTT.

The V call is TRBV14, the J call TRBJ2-1; 9 bases are shared with TRBD2. The CDR3 sequence is 17 residues long. Germline values: CDR1 SGHDN, CDR2 FVKESK. V was pared by 4 bases and J by 4 bases, with 11 bases of the junction left unmatched. The CDR3 sequence: CASSPLLREGPYNEQFF. The DNA for the CDR3 is TGTGCCAGCAGCCCACTTTTGCGGGAGGGCCCTTACAATGAGCAGTTCTTC.

Only a few counts were recorded for this clone. CDR3 nucleotide sequence: TGTGCCAGCAGAAAGGGCGGAGGGGACACCGGGGAGCTGTTTTTT. It specifies CASRKGGGDTGELFF. The rearrangement links TRBV6-5 to TRBJ2-2; maybe TRBD2 (6 bases). This CDR3 is built from 15 residues. The germline CDR1 and CDR2 sequences are MNHEY and SVGAGI. Trimming removed 6 bases from V and 3 bases from J, with 14 bases in between.

This clone was counted between two and nine times. One junction end does not reproduce the germline sequence, and a read error may be involved. The rearrangement uses TRBV5-1 and TRBJ2-4; a weak D match, TRBD2 (6 bases). Looked up from germline, CDR1 is SGHRS and CDR2 is YFSETQ. The CDR3 loop spans 18 amino acids. CDR3 DNA: TGCGCCAGCAGCTTGGCGGGCTCGGGACTCACATCGGGAAACAGTCAGTACTTC. Protein: CASSLAGSGLTSGNSQYF.

In regard to this clone: One junction end does not reproduce the germline sequence, and a read error may be involved. The rearrangement joins TRBV7-6 to TRBJ1-5; D call uncertain. Germline V gene data show CDR1 as SGHVS and CDR2 as FNYEAQ. The CDR3 is 15 residues long. This CDR3 reads CASSSRPGSYQPQHF. The CDR3 coding sequence is TGTGCCAGCAGCTCACGGCCGGGTAGCTATCAGCCCCAGCATTTT.

The chain carries TRBV6-1 and TRBJ2-1; 13 bases align to TRBD2. Losses at the gene ends were 0 bases for V and 15 bases for J; bases not matched to a gene: 8. The CDR3 totals 15 residues. From germline, CDR1 is MNHNS and CDR2 SASEGT. In nucleotides, the CDR3 is TGTGCCAGCAGTGAAGCCGGGACTAGCGGGATTGGGGGGTTCTTC. Protein: CASSEAGTSGIGGFF.

The genes are TRBV4-2 and TRBJ2-4; possibly TRBD2 for D (6 bases). Germline assignment: CDR1 LGHNA and CDR2 YNFKEQ. The CDR3 has 13 residues. Trimming shortened V by 4 bases and J by 9 bases, and 13 bases separated the two germline ends. As DNA, the CDR3 is TGTGCCAGCAGCCGGCGGGACCGCGGCATTCAGTACTTC. Translating it yields CASSRRDRGIQYF.

V is TRBV15 and J is TRBJ2-7; a possible D gene is TRBD1 (5 bases). Germline V lookup: CDR1 LNHNV, CDR2 YYDKDF (reference sequence). CDR3 length: 14 residues. The ends were cut back, 0 bases at V and 2 bases at J, with 8 bases in the middle. The CDR3 loop reads CATSRDWGPYEQYF. The CDR3 nucleotides are TGTGCCACCAGCAGAGATTGGGGCCCCTACGAGCAGTACTTC.

The rearrangement uses TRBV19 and TRBJ2-5; possibly TRBD1 for D (6 bases). V lost 2 bases, J lost 4 bases, and 11 bases lay in between. The CDR3 has 14 residues. CDR1 is LNHDA, CDR2 SQIVND, per germline (reference sequence). CDR3 DNA: TGTGCCAGTAGTATAAACAGGGAACTAGAGACCCAGTACTTC. Encoded protein: CASSINRELETQYF.

This clone was counted once. The J gene is TRBJ2-3, the V gene TRBV6-5; TRBD2 agrees at 8 bases. Germline CDR1 MNHEY, CDR2 SVGAGI. The J segment lost 4 bases and the V segment lost 4 bases, leaving 7 bases of the junction unmatched. This CDR3 has 15 residues. The CDR3 region is CASSWTSKRSDTQYF. CDR3 sequence (DNA): TGTGCCAGCAGTTGGACTAGCAAGAGGTCAGATACGCAGTATTTT.

The V gene is TRBV7-9, the J gene TRBJ2-2, with no clear D. The length of the CDR3 is 14 residues. Trimming pared 3 bases from V and 1 base from J, leaving 6 bases between. Per the germline V gene, CDR1 is SEHNR and CDR2 is FQNEAQ (reference sequence). The CDR3 loop reads CASSLRMNTGELFF. CDR3 coding DNA: TGTGCCAGCAGCTTGCGGATGAACACCGGGGAGCTGTTTTTT.

This clone was seen a single time. This chain joins TRBV30 and TRBJ2-2; D might be TRBD1 (6 bases). The CDR3 totals 14 residues. Trimming left V 4 bases short and J 4 bases short, with 13 bases between. Germline V gives CDR1 GTSNPN, CDR2 SVGIG (reference sequence). CDR3: CAWIGGVGTGELFF. CDR3 DNA sequence: TGTGCCTGGATAGGGGGAGTAGGCACCGGGGAGCTGTTTTTT.

The rearrangement joins TRBV5-1 to TRBJ1-2; D unresolved. This CDR3 has 14 residues. The V and J ends lost 0 bases and 3 bases respectively, with 9 bases between them. From germline, CDR1 is SGHRS and CDR2 YFSETQ. CDR3 DNA sequence: TGCGCCAGCAGCTTGGAGCCGGGTGACTATGGCTACACCTTC. Translated: CASSLEPGDYGYTF.

This chain connects TRBV27 to TRBJ2-7; 7 bases agree with TRBD2. J lost 7 bases, V lost 6 bases, and 12 bases had no gene match. The CDR3 contains 14 residues. Per the germline V gene, CDR1 is MNHEY and CDR2 is SMNVEV (reference sequence). CDR3 region: CASSKRGPGGEQYF. In nucleotides, the CDR3 is TGTGCCAGCAGCAAGAGAGGGCCCGGGGGGGAGCAGTACTTC.

The rearrangement joins TRBV7-9 to TRBJ1-2; TRBD1 agrees at 7 bases. In germline, CDR1 is SEHNR, CDR2 FQNEAQ (reference sequence). With 2 bases clipped from V and 1 base from J, the junction kept 13 bases outside the gene matches. CDR3 length equals 18 residues. CDR3 nucleotides: TGTGCCAGCAGCTTAAGCTTCGGACAGGCGACTTATAACTATGGCTACACCTTC. Translated, it gives CASSLSFGQATYNYGYTF.

The chain carries TRBV15 and TRBJ1-1, with TRBD1 as a possible D gene (5 bases). The CDR3 length is 15 residues. The germline V gene encodes CDR1 LNHNV and CDR2 YYDKDF (reference sequence). Trimming left V 5 bases short and J 0 bases short, with 13 bases between. The CDR3 bases are TGTGCCACCAGCCCCCGCGGCAGGGTGAACACTGAAGCTTTCTTT. Translated: CATSPRGRVNTEAFF.

This rearrangement joins TRBV18 to TRBJ1-1, with a tentative D call TRBD1 (6 bases). This CDR3 is built from 15 residues. V lost 3 bases and J lost 3, with 14 bases in between. Germline-derived CDR1 and CDR2 are KGHSH and LQKENI. The CDR3 loop reads CASSPGAGRDTEAFF. In DNA form, the CDR3 reads TGTGCCAGCTCACCGGGGGCAGGGAGGGACACTGAAGCTTTCTTT.

A single count supports this clone. This chain links TRBV7-9 with TRBJ1-1; D is possibly TRBD1 (6 bases). V dropped 11 bases and J dropped 11 bases, with 24 bases sitting between them. The CDR3 length is 13 residues. Germline V gene data show CDR1 as SEHNR and CDR2 as FQNEAQ (reference sequence). CDR3 in DNA: TGTGCCGGCTCGGCTACAGGGTCGCCCGGGGCTTTCTTT. Translation: CAGSATGSPGAFF.

This clone was seen only once. The chain joins TRBV7-8 to TRBJ1-5; D gene unclear. This CDR3 is 15 amino acids long. The ends were cut back, 5 bases at V and 7 bases at J, with 18 bases in the middle. The germline CDR1 and CDR2 sequences are SGHVS and FQNEAQ. CDR3: CASSPTPRGLQPQHF. Written as DNA, the CDR3 is TGTGCCAGCAGCCCAACACCCCGGGGATTACAGCCCCAGCATTTT. The entire variable domain, with the rest obtained from reference TRBV7-8 and TRBJ1-5, is as follows: GAGVSQSPRYKVAKRGQDVALRCDPISGHVSLFWYQQALGQGPEFLTYFQNEAQLDKSGLPSDRFFAERPEGSVSTLKIQRTQQEDSAVYLCASSPTPRGLQPQHFGDGTRLSIL.